This TCR beta chain was captured by sequencing in a study of CD8+CD57+ T cells in acquired aplastic anemia. Study in general: Sorted cells (CD4+ and CD8+) yielded DNA amounts that averaged approximately 2.9 ug.

Profiling that covered TCR beta VDJ and CDR3 relied on genomic DNA as its template. TCRdb reprocessed the reads with MiXCR, giving one entry per CDR3 protein. This sample yields about half a million distinct CDR3 sequences, of which around 30% are seen a single time; 0.82% belongs to the top ten. This CDR3 comprises 15 residues. Germline CDR1 SGHTA, CDR2 FQGNSA. Trimming took off 5 bases at V and 2 bases at J, with 12 bases between the two ends. General study findings and limits: Patients were compared with controls for CD8+ Simpson's diversity, and no significant difference emerged.

This clonotype has a count of ten or more. Its matching antigen is unknown. Sequenced patients had shown CD8+CD57+ cell expansion by flow cytometry. The sample taken for sequencing was sorted CD4+, CD8+, or CD8+CD57+ T cells (not recorded which) from PBMCs. The rearrangement joins TRBV7-2 to TRBJ1-4; possibly TRBD1 for D (6 bases). The TCR was taken from a human donor with aplastic anemia. This CDR3 reads CASSRRGGTNEKLFF. The CDR3 nucleotides read TGTGCCAGCAGCCGGAGGGGGGGGACTAATGAAAAACTGTTTTTT.